Each of the 12 T cell receptor beta chains below was sequenced from the same sample in a study of cytomegalovirus exposure and HLA in healthy donors (dated by TCRdb to about 2017). Libraries were made using the immunoSEQ multiplex PCR assay. A mixture of 60 forward primers for TCR Vbeta segments and 13 reverse primers for TCR Jbeta segments was used in the multiplex PCR. The table was pulled from immuneACCESS by TCRdb, which kept in-frame rearrangements only. Such tables lose some clones; where checked, under half of the loss comes from unresolved V genes, and the rest has no known cause. The sample contains around 140,000 clones, approximately 9% of them found a single time. In total, the top ten clones hold more than 6.5% of the sample. Sequenced: PBMCs. These receptors all stem from a middle-aged woman in good health and CMV-seropositive.

This chain uses TRBV5-1 with TRBJ2-7, with TRBD1 matching 8 bases. J gave up 3 bases and V 0 bases, and 8 bases lay outside the gene matches. This CDR3 has 16 amino acids. CDR1 is SGHRS and CDR2 is YFSETQ in the germline V gene. The CDR3 protein is CASSLAPDRDLYEQYF. In nucleotides, the CDR3 is TGCGCCAGCAGCTTGGCCCCGGACAGGGACCTCTACGAGCAGTACTTC. Combining the CDR3 with reference TRBV5-1 and TRBJ2-7 gives the whole variable domain KAGVTQTPRYLIKTRGQQVTLSCSPISGHRSVSWYQQTPGQGLQFLFEYFSETQRNKGNFPGRFSGRQFSNSRSEMNVSTLELGDSALYLCASSLAPDRDLYEQYFGPGTRLTVT.

This rearrangement joins TRBV19 to TRBJ1-5, with D uncertain. The CDR3 is 16 residues long. Germline-derived CDR1 and CDR2 are LNHDA and SQIVND (reference sequence). The V end was cut by 3 bases, the J end by 1 base, with 13 bases between. The CDR3 nucleotides read TGTGCCAGTAGTATCAGCGGACTCCAAAGCAATCAGCCCCAGCATTTT. Amino acid sequence: CASSISGLQSNQPQHF.

The table lists this clone with a few counts. V usage is TRBV11-2 and J usage is TRBJ2-2, with TRBD2 matching over 10 bases. From germline, CDR1 is SGHAT and CDR2 FQNNGV. The length of the CDR3 is 19 residues. After removal of 7 bases from V and 2 bases from J, the junction contained 16 bases not matched to a gene. This chain's CDR3 is CASTGSSSGGPSNTGELFF. CDR3 bases: TGTGCCAGCACAGGGTCGAGTAGCGGGGGGCCATCCAACACCGGGGAGCTGTTTTTT.

The CDR3 here is CASSPLRSGGADTQYF. Written as DNA, the CDR3 is TGTGCCAGCAGCCCCCTCAGGAGCGGGGGAGCGGATACGCAGTATTTT. The V and J genes are TRBV7-8 and TRBJ2-3; TRBD2 matches at 8 bases. From germline, CDR1 is SGHVS and CDR2 FQNEAQ. The CDR3 loop spans 16 amino acids. V shed 5 bases, J shed 6 bases, and the junction held 13 bases outside the gene matches.

This rearrangement joins TRBV18 to TRBJ1-2; perhaps TRBD1 as D (6 bases). Trimming took 3 bases from V and 4 from J, leaving 12 bases between them. Germline V lookup: CDR1 KGHSH, CDR2 LQKENI. This CDR3 is built from 14 residues. CDR3 loop: CASSPQTGPYGYTF. CDR3 DNA sequence: TGTGCCAGCTCACCCCAGACAGGCCCCTATGGCTACACCTTC.

The chain combines TRBV19 with TRBJ2-3; tentative D call: TRBD2 (6 bases). Trimming removed 3 bases at V and 2 bases at J, with 15 bases between. The CDR3 contains 16 residues. Looked up from germline, CDR1 is LNHDA and CDR2 is SQIVND (reference sequence). The CDR3 DNA sequence: TGTGCCAGTAGTATGATAGCTAGCGCTATCACAGATACGCAGTATTTT. Translated, it gives CASSMIASAITDTQYF. Looking up the rest from reference TRBV19 and TRBJ2-3 gives the full variable domain: DGGITQSPKYLFRKEGQNVTLSCEQNLNHDAMYWYRQDPGQGLRLIYYSQIVNDFQKGDIAEGYSVSREKKESFPLTVTSAQKNPTAFYLCASSMIASAITDTQYFGPGTRLTVL.

The table lists this clone with a few counts. The chain combines TRBV6-1 with TRBJ1-6, with 7 bases that match TRBD1. The CDR3 is made up of 14 amino acids. Germline CDR1 is MNHNS and CDR2 is SASEGT. Trimming took 5 bases from V and 5 from J; bases not matched to a gene: 3. The CDR3 DNA reads as TGTGCCAGCAGTCTACAGGGGAATAATTCACCCCTCCACTTT. Protein product: CASSLQGNNSPLHF.

The V and J genes are TRBV5-4 and TRBJ1-2, with TRBD1 identical over 7 bases. CDR3 length: 15 residues. Germline-derived CDR1 and CDR2 are SGHNT and YYREEE (reference sequence). V lost 0 bases, J lost 3 bases, and 5 bases stayed unmatched. DNA for the CDR3: TGTGCCAGCAGCTTGGAGGCAGGGGGTTACTATGGCTACACCTTC. It specifies CASSLEAGGYYGYTF.

V usage is TRBV6-4 and J usage is TRBJ2-3, with 9 bases aligning to TRBD2. The CDR3 covers 17 residues. Germline lookup yields CDR1 MRHNA and CDR2 SNTAGT. The V segment lost 5 bases and the J segment 2 bases; nucleotides outside the gene matches: 11. Here the CDR3 reads CASSQASGAPSTDTQYF. In nucleotides, the CDR3 is TGTGCCAGCAGTCAAGCTAGCGGGGCCCCTTCCACAGATACGCAGTATTTT.

The chain recombines TRBV2 with TRBJ2-3; weak D call: TRBD2 (6 bases). The ends were cut back, 6 bases at V and 0 bases at J, with 13 bases in the middle. Germline assignment: CDR1 SNHLY and CDR2 FYNNEI. The CDR3 totals 15 residues. The CDR3 bases are TGTGCCAGCAGGGGACTGGGACCTAGCACAGATACGCAGTATTTT. This translates into CASRGLGPSTDTQYF.

In its sample, this clone was seen a few times. This sequence joins TRBV25-1 and TRBJ2-1, with 7 bases lining up with TRBD1. Trimming cost V 8 bases and J 5 bases; bases outside gene matches: 6. The CDR3 is 13 amino acids. The germline V gene has CDR1 MGHDK and CDR2 SYGVNS. The CDR3 sequence: CASQKDRNNEQFF. CDR3 DNA sequence: TGTGCCAGCCAGAAGGACAGGAACAATGAGCAGTTCTTC.

This clone was observed a handful of times. The chain is built from TRBV7-2 and TRBJ1-1; TRBD1 matches 7 bases. Per germline, CDR1 SGHTA and CDR2 FQGNSA. Trimming took 5 bases from V and 12 from J; bases not matched to a gene: 9. There are 12 residues in the CDR3. The CDR3 sequence: CASSQWPGGTFF. CDR3 nucleotide sequence: TGTGCCAGCAGCCAGTGGCCAGGGGGAACTTTCTTT.